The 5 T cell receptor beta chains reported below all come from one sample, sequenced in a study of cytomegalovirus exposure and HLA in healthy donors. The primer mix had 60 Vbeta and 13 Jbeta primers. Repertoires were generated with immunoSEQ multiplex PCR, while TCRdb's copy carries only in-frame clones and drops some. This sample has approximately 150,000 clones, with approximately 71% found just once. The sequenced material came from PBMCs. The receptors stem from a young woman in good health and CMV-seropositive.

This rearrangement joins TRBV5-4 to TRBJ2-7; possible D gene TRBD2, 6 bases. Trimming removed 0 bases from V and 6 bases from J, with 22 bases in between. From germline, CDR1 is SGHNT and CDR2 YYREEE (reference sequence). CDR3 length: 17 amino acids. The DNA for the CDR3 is TGTGCCAGCAGCTTGGCCCCGACACTAGGCGGGATGGGCGAGCAGTACTTC. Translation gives CASSLAPTLGGMGEQYF. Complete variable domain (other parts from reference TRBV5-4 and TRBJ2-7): ETGVTQSPTHLIKTRGQQVTLRCSSQSGHNTVSWYQQALGQGPQFIFQYYREEENGRGNFPPRFSGLQFPNYSSELNVNALELDDSALYLCASSLAPTLGGMGEQYFGPGTRLTVT.

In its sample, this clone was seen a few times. CDR3 coding DNA: TGCGCCAGCAGCCAAGAAGAGTTTAGGGGGAATGGCTACACCTTC. Translation gives CASSQEEFRGNGYTF. The V call is TRBV4-1, the J call TRBJ1-2; tentative D call: TRBD1 (6 bases). CDR3 length: 15 amino acids. CDR1 MGHRA and CDR2 YSYEKL come from the germline V gene. Trimming stripped 0 bases from V and 6 bases from J, with 14 bases between.

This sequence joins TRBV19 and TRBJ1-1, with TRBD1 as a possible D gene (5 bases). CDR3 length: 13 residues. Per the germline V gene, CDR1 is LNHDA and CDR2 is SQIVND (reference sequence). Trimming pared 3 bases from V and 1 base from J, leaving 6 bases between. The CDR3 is CASSIQGNTEAFF. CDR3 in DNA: TGTGCCAGTAGTATCCAGGGGAACACTGAAGCTTTCTTT.

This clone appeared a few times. The CDR3 DNA sequence: TGTGCCAGCAGTTTCGACGCTTCGGGACTAGCGGCGGATACGCAGTATTTT. Translation: CASSFDASGLAADTQYF. This chain joins TRBV28 and TRBJ2-3; 11 positions match TRBD2. Looked up from germline, CDR1 is MDHEN and CDR2 is SYDVKM. The CDR3 contains 17 residues. Trimming cost V 3 bases and J 6 bases; bases outside gene matches: 11.

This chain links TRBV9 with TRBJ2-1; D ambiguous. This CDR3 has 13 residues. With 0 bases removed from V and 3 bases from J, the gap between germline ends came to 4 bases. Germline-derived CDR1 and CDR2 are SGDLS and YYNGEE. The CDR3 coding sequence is TGTGCCAGCAGCGTAGCCCTCTACAATGAGCAGTTCTTC. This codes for CASSVALYNEQFF. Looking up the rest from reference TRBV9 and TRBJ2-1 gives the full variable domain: DSGVTQTPKHLITATGQRVTLRCSPRSGDLSVYWYQQSLDQGLQFLIQYYNGEERAKGNILERFSAQQFPDLHSELNLSSLELGDSALYFCASSVALYNEQFFGPGTRLTVL.